The subject of this entry is one TCR beta chain. The antigen is undetermined. These data are taken from a study of T cell repertoires in cytomegalovirus infection. CDR1 MNHNS and CDR2 SASEGT come from the germline V gene. This CDR3 comprises 16 residues. The V end was cut by 7 bases, the J end by 7 bases, with 22 bases between. Using its own MiXCR run on the reads, TCRdb lists one record per CDR3 protein. In the table there are fewer than 30,000 distinct CDR3 sequences, about 20% of which are singletons. The rearrangement joins TRBV6-1 to TRBJ1-4; no clear D. This clonotype was obtained from a human donor in good health (CMV status not recorded). Some clones in this sample may be carry-over from other donors' samples. The specimen was CD8+ T cells from cultured PBMCs, collected from culture after CMV antigen stimulation. DNA of the CDR3: TGTGCCAGCATTCGAAGCCCGGATTGGGTGGGTGAAAAACTGTTTTTT. Translation gives CASIRSPDWVGEKLFF.